This T cell receptor (beta chain) was identified in a study of regulatory T cells in long-lasting Graves disease. Study results and limitations: Peripheral blood alone, not thyroid tissue, underwent study.

On this clonotype itself: The target antigen is unknown.

Indicated time point: persistent/refractory GD, antithyroid drugs over 5 years with positive TRAb. PBMCs were the source of the RNA used for TCR sequencing. Unmatched junction bases numbered 0, after V lost 1 base and J lost 6 bases. There are 12 residues in the CDR3. The germline V gene encodes CDR1 SQVTM and CDR2 ANQGSEA. Assembly of TCR beta libraries relied on iRepertoire HTBI primers together with Arm-PCR of CDR3 regions. TCRdb re-derived calls from the multiplex PCR reads in MiXCR, one entry per CDR3 protein. The table includes 350,000 to 500,000 distinct CDR3 sequences, 21% detected once. This sequence originates from a female donor with Graves disease. The V and J genes are TRBV29-1 and TRBJ2-4, with TRBD1 identical over 7 bases. The material was peripheral blood mononuclear cells (PBMCs), obtained when the disease was refractory, from a patient treated with antithyroid drugs. The DNA for the CDR3 is TGCAGCGTTGAAGGACAGGGAAACATTCAGTACTTC. Protein: CSVEGQGNIQYF.